These 30 T cell receptor beta chains were sequenced from one sample in a study of shared clonotypes between healthy human individuals. Clones were sequenced by immunoSEQ multiplex PCR, and TCRdb holds only the in-frame ones, with some missing. The sample has roughly 520,000 clones; 95% to 96% are singletons. Source material: naive CD4+ T cells sorted from blood. The subset denotes: CD45RA+ positively selected. The receptors shown here come from a woman aged 25 to 39 in good health.

A single count supports this clone. The sample has other DNA sequences that encode this CDR3 too. The chain has TRBV2 and TRBJ1-3; no definite D call. The germline CDR1 and CDR2 sequences are SNHLY and FYNNEI. The V and J ends lost 8 bases and 4 bases respectively, with 12 bases between them. CDR3 size: 13 residues. This CDR3 reads CASREATGNTIYF. CDR3 bases: TGTGCCAGCCGAGAGGCTACCGGAAACACCATATATTTT.

This clone has a single count. The J gene is TRBJ2-7, the V gene TRBV27; D ambiguous. V was pared by 5 bases and J by 0 bases, with 11 bases between. This CDR3 region has 14 residues. Germline loops: CDR1 MNHEY, CDR2 SMNVEV (reference sequence). CDR3 in amino acids: CASSKRPDSYEQYF. CDR3 in DNA: TGTGCCAGCAGTAAACGACCGGACTCCTACGAGCAGTACTTC.

The genes are TRBV27 and TRBJ2-2; D perhaps matches TRBD2 (6 bases). The CDR3 length is 14 residues. Germline lookup yields CDR1 MNHEY and CDR2 SMNVEV (reference sequence). Trimming stripped 7 bases from V and 4 bases from J, with 13 bases between. DNA for the CDR3: TGTGCCAGCACGGGGCGCGGGACCACCGGGGAGCTGTTTTTT. Its translation is CASTGRGTTGELFF.

This clone appeared a single time. The genes are TRBV19 and TRBJ1-2; D gene uncertain. V lost 3 bases and J lost 3, with 11 bases in between. Germline CDR1 and CDR2: LNHDA and SQIVND (reference sequence). This CDR3 has 14 residues. The CDR3 reads CASSIKGKDYGYTF. Written as DNA, the CDR3 is TGTGCCAGTAGTATCAAGGGCAAAGACTATGGCTACACCTTC.

The chain joins TRBV28 to TRBJ1-4; the D gene is possibly TRBD1 (6 bases). The CDR3 has 13 amino acids. CDR1 and CDR2 (germline): MDHEN, SYDVKM. V dropped 7 bases and J dropped 8 bases, with 14 bases sitting between them. The CDR3 reads CASNLGGREKLFF. The DNA for the CDR3 is TGTGCCAGCAATCTCGGGGGGCGGGAAAAACTGTTTTTT. Using reference TRBV28 and TRBJ1-4 for the parts outside the CDR3, the full variable domain is DVKVTQSSRYLVKRTGEKVFLECVQDMDHENMFWYRQDPGLGLRLIYFSYDVKMKEKGDIPEGYSVSREKKERFSLILESASTNQTSMYLCASNLGGREKLFFGSGTQLSVL.

The genes are TRBV28 and TRBJ1-2; maybe TRBD1 (5 bases). V lost 6 bases and J lost 3, with 11 bases in between. CDR3 size: 13 residues. Per the germline V gene, CDR1 is MDHEN and CDR2 is SYDVKM. The CDR3 DNA reads as TGTGCCAGCAGAACGACAGCGGACTATGGCTACACCTTC. It translates to CASRTTADYGYTF.

The J gene is TRBJ2-5, the V gene TRBV7-9; the D is unclear. The CDR3 totals 15 residues. CDR1 SEHNR and CDR2 FQNEAQ come from the germline V gene (reference sequence). V gave up 1 base and J gave up 3 bases, with 12 bases separating them. Here the CDR3 reads CASSLVQLNKETQYF. DNA for the CDR3: TGTGCCAGCAGCTTAGTACAGCTCAATAAAGAGACCCAGTACTTC.

The CDR3 nucleotides read TGTGCCAGCAGTGACTACTACGAGCAGTACTTC. It translates to CASSDYYEQYF. V usage is TRBV6-5 and J usage is TRBJ2-7; the D gene is possibly TRBD2 (5 bases). Germline values: CDR1 MNHEY, CDR2 SVGAGI. There are 11 residues in the CDR3. With 5 bases removed from V and 3 bases from J, the gap between germline ends came to 5 bases.

The chain couples TRBV6-1 to TRBJ2-1; the match to TRBD2 covers 7 bases. Germline trimming cut 6 bases from V and 8 bases from J; bases unmatched to any gene: 10. The CDR3 extends over 14 amino acids. Germline lookup yields CDR1 MNHNS and CDR2 SASEGT. The CDR3 sequence is CASRERLAIDEQFF. As DNA, the CDR3 is TGTGCCAGCAGGGAGCGACTAGCTATCGATGAGCAGTTCTTC.

V usage is TRBV5-4 and J usage is TRBJ2-7; unclear D gene. V lost 7 bases to trimming and J lost 4 bases, with 21 bases between them. CDR1 is SGHNT and CDR2 is YYREEE in the germline V gene (reference sequence). The CDR3 spans 15 residues. CDR3 residues: CASLYVVCEVYEQYF. CDR3 nucleotides: TGTGCCAGCCTATACGTGGTTTGTGAAGTGTACGAGCAGTACTTC.

This chain links TRBV19 with TRBJ1-2; D unclear. Trimming cost V 7 bases and J 1 base, with 7 bases left between them. CDR1 and CDR2 from the germline V gene are LNHDA and SQIVND (reference sequence). This CDR3 is 12 amino acids long. The CDR3 DNA reads TGTGCCAGTAAGGCAGTTAACTATGGCTACACCTTC. Its translation is CASKAVNYGYTF.

V gene TRBV28 combines with J gene TRBJ2-1; 8 nucleotides match TRBD2. Germline V gives CDR1 MDHEN, CDR2 SYDVKM. The CDR3 is made up of 15 amino acids. The V gene end was trimmed by 10 bases and the J gene end by 7 bases; junction bases not matched to a gene: 15. The CDR3 is CATGRGTPRANEQFF. CDR3 bases: TGTGCCACCGGGAGGGGGACCCCGAGGGCGAATGAGCAGTTCTTC. Supplemented by reference TRBV28 and TRBJ2-1, the full variable domain reads DVKVTQSSRYLVKRTGEKVFLECVQDMDHENMFWYRQDPGLGLRLIYFSYDVKMKEKGDIPEGYSVSREKKERFSLILESASTNQTSMYLCATGRGTPRANEQFFGPGTRLTVL.

The chain has TRBV28 and TRBJ1-2; no definite D call. Germline V CDR1 and CDR2: MDHEN, SYDVKM. V lost 6 bases and J lost 8, with 16 bases in between. CDR3 length: 13 amino acids. The CDR3 is CASSSPKGWGYTF. The CDR3 DNA is TGTGCCAGCAGCTCGCCTAAGGGATGGGGCTACACCTTC.

The chain is built from TRBV5-1 and TRBJ2-1, with 9 bases identical to TRBD2. Germline CDR1 reads SGHRS; CDR2 reads YFSETQ. The length of the CDR3 is 16 residues. With 4 bases clipped from V and 5 bases from J, the junction kept 10 bases outside the gene matches. Here the CDR3 reads CASSPVGGRAHNEQFF. The CDR3 DNA reads as TGCGCCAGCAGCCCGGTGGGCGGGAGGGCCCACAATGAGCAGTTCTTC. The full variable domain, its missing parts supplied by reference TRBV5-1 and TRBJ2-1, is KAGVTQTPRYLIKTRGQQVTLSCSPISGHRSVSWYQQTPGQGLQFLFEYFSETQRNKGNFPGRFSGRQFSNSRSEMNVSTLELGDSALYLCASSPVGGRAHNEQFFGPGTRLTVL.

The chain has TRBV19 and TRBJ1-6; the D is unclear. In germline, CDR1 is LNHDA, CDR2 SQIVND (reference sequence). V lost 5 bases and J lost 8, with 13 bases in between. This CDR3 is 14 amino acids long. CDR3: CASSPNRVDSPLHF. In DNA form, the CDR3 reads TGTGCCAGTAGTCCCAATCGGGTAGATTCACCCCTCCACTTT. Variable domain in full (rest from reference TRBV19 and TRBJ1-6): DGGITQSPKYLFRKEGQNVTLSCEQNLNHDAMYWYRQDPGQGLRLIYYSQIVNDFQKGDIAEGYSVSREKKESFPLTVTSAQKNPTAFYLCASSPNRVDSPLHFGNGTRLTVT.

This sequence joins TRBV5-4 and TRBJ2-7, with D perhaps matching TRBD1 or TRBD2 (6 bases each). CDR3 length: 15 amino acids. The germline V gene encodes CDR1 SGHNT and CDR2 YYREEE (reference sequence). V was pared by 4 bases and J by 6 bases, with 20 bases between. In DNA, the CDR3 is TGTGCCAGCAGCAAAGGGGGATTAGCGGCAATCGAGCAGTACTTC. Protein sequence: CASSKGGLAAIEQYF.

This chain links TRBV9 with TRBJ2-2; no definite D call. Germline V gene data show CDR1 as SGDLS and CDR2 as YYNGEE. The V gene lost 4 bases and the J gene lost 5 bases, with 6 bases spanning the gap. The CDR3 covers 12 residues. The CDR3 loop is CASSLGTGELFF. CDR3 bases: TGTGCCAGCAGCCTCGGGACCGGGGAGCTGTTTTTT.

This clone was seen a single time. The rearrangement joins TRBV9 to TRBJ2-1; tentatively, D is TRBD2 (5 bases). Trimming took off 0 bases at V and 3 bases at J, with 10 bases between the two ends. The CDR3 is 15 residues long. Per germline, CDR1 SGDLS and CDR2 YYNGEE. This CDR3 reads CASSVEGGFYNEQFF. The CDR3 region has the DNA TGTGCCAGCAGCGTAGAGGGCGGGTTCTACAATGAGCAGTTCTTC.

The rearrangement joins TRBV28 to TRBJ2-7; 11 positions agree with TRBD1. The trim removed 3 bases at V and 12 bases at J, leaving 4 bases unmatched. Germline V gene sequence: CDR1 MDHEN, CDR2 SYDVKM. The CDR3 is 12 residues long. The chain's CDR3 is CASSLGQGGPYF. In DNA, the CDR3 is TGTGCCAGCAGTTTGGGACAGGGGGGCCCGTACTTC. Variable domain in full (rest from reference TRBV28 and TRBJ2-7): DVKVTQSSRYLVKRTGEKVFLECVQDMDHENMFWYRQDPGLGLRLIYFSYDVKMKEKGDIPEGYSVSREKKERFSLILESASTNQTSMYLCASSLGQGGPYFGPGTRLTVT.

This chain joins TRBV15 and TRBJ2-1; a weak D match, TRBD2 (6 bases). The CDR3 extends over 15 amino acids. Trimming pared 11 bases from V and 4 bases from J, leaving 21 bases between. Germline V gene data show CDR1 as LNHNV and CDR2 as YYDKDF (reference sequence). The CDR3 protein is CASAGGSGKYNEQFF. CDR3 nucleotides: TGTGCCTCGGCTGGGGGTAGCGGCAAATACAATGAGCAGTTCTTC.

V and J are TRBV15 and TRBJ2-5; TRBD1 or TRBD2 may be the D gene (5 bases each). CDR1 LNHNV and CDR2 YYDKDF come from the germline V gene (reference sequence). This CDR3 is built from 14 residues. The ends were cut back, 0 bases at V and 6 bases at J, with 11 bases in the middle. The CDR3: CATSRELLGQTQYF. CDR3 coding DNA: TGTGCCACCAGCAGAGAGCTCCTGGGACAGACCCAGTACTTC.

The chain links TRBV6-1 to TRBJ1-3; D gene unclear. This CDR3 has 16 residues. From germline, CDR1 is MNHNS and CDR2 SASEGT. Trimming stripped 1 base from V and 0 bases from J, with 10 bases between. The CDR3 nucleotides are TGTGCCAGCAGTGAAGGCGGTCCTAGCTCTGGAAACACCATATATTTT. It translates to CASSEGGPSSGNTIYF.

The chain combines TRBV28 with TRBJ1-1; 11 nucleotides align to TRBD1. The trim removed 6 bases at V and 3 bases at J, leaving 6 bases unmatched. CDR3 length: 15 amino acids. Germline V gene lookup returns CDR1 MDHEN and CDR2 SYDVKM. CDR3 protein: CASSSGTGGDTEAFF. CDR3 sequence (DNA): TGTGCCAGCAGCTCTGGGACAGGGGGGGACACTGAAGCTTTCTTT.

The J gene is TRBJ2-5, the V gene TRBV5-1; TRBD2 matches 10 bases. Germline CDR1 SGHRS, CDR2 YFSETQ. The length of the CDR3 is 16 residues. The trim removed 3 bases at V and 5 bases at J, leaving 10 bases unmatched. CDR3 bases: TGCGCCAGCAGCTCGAAAGCGGGAGGGCCTGGGGAGACCCAGTACTTC. It yields the protein CASSSKAGGPGETQYF.

This rearrangement joins TRBV10-1 to TRBJ1-2; 7 bases map to TRBD1. CDR3 length: 14 amino acids. Germline values: CDR1 WNHNN, CDR2 SYGVQD (reference sequence). V was pared by 5 bases and J by 3 bases, with 6 bases of the junction left unmatched. CDR3: CASSPTGTYYGYTF. The CDR3 DNA reads TGCGCCAGCAGTCCGACAGGGACTTACTATGGCTACACCTTC.

V gene TRBV15 combines with J gene TRBJ2-3; D possibly corresponds to TRBD1 (5 bases). The CDR3 loop spans 17 amino acids. Germline CDR1 and CDR2: LNHNV and YYDKDF (reference sequence). V was clipped by 1 base and J by 7 bases, with 21 bases between them. The CDR3 bases are TGTGCCACCAGCAGAGGACTTGAACCGCTGGGGCCAAATACGCAGTATTTT. It encodes CATSRGLEPLGPNTQYF. Based on the CDR3 plus reference TRBV15 and TRBJ2-3, the full variable domain is DAMVIQNPRYQVTQFGKPVTLSCSQTLNHNVMYWYQQKSSQAPKLLFHYYDKDFNNEADTPDNFQSRRPNTSFCFLDIRSPGLGDTAMYLCATSRGLEPLGPNTQYFGPGTRLTVL.

The rearrangement links TRBV18 to TRBJ2-3; a weak D match, TRBD2 (6 bases). From germline, CDR1 is KGHSH and CDR2 LQKENI. The CDR3 extends over 14 amino acids. The ends were cut back, 3 bases at V and 3 bases at J, with 10 bases in the middle. The CDR3 is CASSPPGRTDTQYF. As DNA, the CDR3 is TGTGCCAGCTCACCTCCAGGGAGGACAGATACGCAGTATTTT.

The chain joins TRBV7-2 to TRBJ2-3; D is perhaps TRBD1 (6 bases). The ends were cut back, 1 base at V and 1 base at J, with 9 bases in the middle. Per the germline V gene, CDR1 is SGHTA and CDR2 is FQGNSA. CDR3 length: 15 residues. In DNA, the CDR3 is TGTGCCAGCAGCTTAGTTGGACAGCGCACAGATACGCAGTATTTT. Translated: CASSLVGQRTDTQYF.

The genes are TRBV28 and TRBJ2-7, with D possibly TRBD2 on 7 matching bases. The germline V gene encodes CDR1 MDHEN and CDR2 SYDVKM. V dropped 5 bases and J dropped 3 bases, with 17 bases sitting between them. CDR3 length: 15 amino acids. Here the CDR3 reads CASSGGGGSLYEQYF. The CDR3 nucleotides are TGTGCCAGCAGTGGGGGGGGCGGGAGTCTCTACGAGCAGTACTTC. Full variable domain (remainder filled in from reference TRBV28 and TRBJ2-7): DVKVTQSSRYLVKRTGEKVFLECVQDMDHENMFWYRQDPGLGLRLIYFSYDVKMKEKGDIPEGYSVSREKKERFSLILESASTNQTSMYLCASSGGGGSLYEQYFGPGTRLTVT.

The V gene is TRBV5-4, the J gene TRBJ2-7, with TRBD2 matching over 10 bases. V shed 3 bases, J shed 4 bases, and the junction held 4 bases outside the gene matches. Germline V lookup: CDR1 SGHNT, CDR2 YYREEE (reference sequence). The CDR3 has 14 residues. CDR3 in DNA: TGTGCCAGCAGCTGGGGGACTAGCGAATACGAGCAGTACTTC. Translated, it gives CASSWGTSEYEQYF.